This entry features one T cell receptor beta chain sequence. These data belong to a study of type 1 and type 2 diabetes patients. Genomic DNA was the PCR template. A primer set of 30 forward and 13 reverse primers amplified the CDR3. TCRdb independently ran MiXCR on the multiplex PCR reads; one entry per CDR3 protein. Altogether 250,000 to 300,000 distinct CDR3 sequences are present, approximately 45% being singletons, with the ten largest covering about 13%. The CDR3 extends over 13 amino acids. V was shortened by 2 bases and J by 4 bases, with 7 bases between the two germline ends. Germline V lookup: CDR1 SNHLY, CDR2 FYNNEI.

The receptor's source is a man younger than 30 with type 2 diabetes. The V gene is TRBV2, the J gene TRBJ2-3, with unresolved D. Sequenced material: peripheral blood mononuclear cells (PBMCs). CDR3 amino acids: CASSEIRSDTQYF. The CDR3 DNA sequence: TGTGCCAGCAGTGAAATCAGGTCAGATACGCAGTATTTT.